A single sample is the source of the 24 T cell receptor beta chains below, sequenced in a study of Ad26.COV2.S vaccination and SARS-CoV-2 variants. Only in-frame clones appear in the TCRdb table, and some are missing; sequencing was by immunoSEQ multiplex PCR. The sample consists of hundreds of thousands of clones, roughly 81% of them appearing once. Documented treatment: some 19 received Ad26.COV2.S at low or high dose, single or two shots; a few received placebo; per-sample allocation not given. Collection of samples fell on day 63 after the first vaccine or placebo injection. The sample consisted of peripheral blood, taken in a trial of Ad26.COV2.S vaccine versus placebo. These receptors all stem from a person aged 18-65 years who received the Ad26.COV2.S COVID-19 vaccine or a placebo.

The chain uses TRBV21-1 and TRBJ1-5; the table calls TRBD1, which could not be checked here. TRBV21-1 is a known pseudogene. The length of the CDR3 is 16 residues. CDR3 sequence reads: CASSPYRAGGNQPQHF. CDR3 DNA sequence: TGTGCCAGCAGTCCCTACAGGGCAGGAGGCAATCAGCCCCAGCATTTT.

V usage is TRBV6-2 or TRBV6-3 and J usage is TRBJ2-7, with a weak D call TRBD2 (5 bases). The CDR3 has 14 amino acids. CDR1 and CDR2 (germline): MNHEY, SVGEGT. Between the trimmed V and J ends, which lost 5 bases and 0 bases, there was a span of 11 bases. CDR3 bases: TGTGCCAGCAGTCGGACGGGGAGCTCCTACGAGCAGTACTTC. Translation gives CASSRTGSSYEQYF.

The chain recombines TRBV10-3 with TRBJ2-3; perhaps TRBD2 as D (6 bases). V was cut by 3 bases and J by 4 bases, with 14 bases left in between. The germline V gene encodes CDR1 ENHRY and CDR2 SYGVKD. This CDR3 has 15 residues. The CDR3 here is CAISDREEGPDTQYF. CDR3 DNA sequence: TGTGCCATCAGTGACAGGGAGGAGGGCCCAGATACGCAGTATTTT.

The gene calls are TRBV29-1 and TRBJ2-7, with TRBD2 identical over 11 bases. CDR1 and CDR2 from the germline V gene are SQVTM and ANQGSEA. This CDR3 has 13 amino acids. V dropped 7 bases and J dropped 0; count of bases not matched to a gene: 2. Here the CDR3 DNA reads TGCAGCGGAACTAGCGGGAGCTCCTACGAGCAGTACTTC. Encoded protein: CSGTSGSSYEQYF.

The J gene is TRBJ1-1, the V gene TRBV6-5, with TRBD1 matching over 8 bases. The CDR3 sequence is 12 residues long. Trimming took 10 bases from V and 3 from J; bases not matched to a gene: 4. Germline V lookup: CDR1 MNHEY, CDR2 SVGAGI. CDR3 coding DNA: TGTGCCATCCAGGGGGCGTACACTGAAGCTTTCTTT. The encoded protein is CAIQGAYTEAFF.

This clone has a single count. V usage is TRBV5-1 and J usage is TRBJ2-6; the D gene is possibly TRBD1 (6 bases). This CDR3 region has 17 residues. From germline, CDR1 is SGHRS and CDR2 YFSETQ. V lost 4 bases and J 0 bases, leaving 14 bases between the germline ends. In nucleotides, the CDR3 is TGCGCCAGCAGCACTCTAACAGGGACCTCTGGGGCCAACGTCCTGACTTTC. Amino acid sequence: CASSTLTGTSGANVLTF.

CDR3 nucleotides: TGTGCCAGCAGGAGGCGGTTGGCCGGGGAGCTGTTTTTT. Protein product: CASRRRLAGELFF. The rearrangement joins TRBV28 to TRBJ2-2; D is undetermined. The CDR3 contains 13 residues. Trimming pared 6 bases from V and 6 bases from J, leaving 11 bases between. The germline gives CDR1 MDHEN, CDR2 SYDVKM.

The chain couples TRBV24-1 to TRBJ1-1; tentative D call: TRBD1 (5 bases). The length of the CDR3 is 13 residues. Germline CDR1 reads KGHDR; CDR2 reads SFDVKD. V shed 7 bases and J shed 3 bases, with 11 bases lying between them. CDR3 DNA: TGTGCCACCAGAGGGACCGGAGACACTGAAGCTTTCTTT. Its protein is CATRGTGDTEAFF.

The chain has TRBV7-9 and TRBJ1-5; 7 bases align to TRBD1. The CDR3 runs 17 residues. CDR1 SEHNR and CDR2 FQNEAQ come from the germline V gene (reference sequence). The trim removed 5 bases at V and 3 bases at J, leaving 13 bases unmatched. The CDR3 DNA follows: TGTGCCAGCAGCGCGGGCCAGGGGGGAGTGAACAATCAGCCCCAGCATTTT. Amino acids: CASSAGQGGVNNQPQHF.

This clone came up a few times. V usage is TRBV19 and J usage is TRBJ1-6, with D possibly TRBD1 on 5 matching bases. The CDR3 contains 14 residues. The V gene lost 6 bases and the J gene lost 5 bases, with 11 bases spanning the gap. Per germline, CDR1 LNHDA and CDR2 SQIVND (reference sequence). CDR3 residues: CASRMGPDNSPLHF. The CDR3 coding sequence is TGTGCCAGTAGGATGGGACCGGATAATTCACCCCTCCACTTT.

The gene calls are TRBV13 and TRBJ2-7, with 7 bases lining up with TRBD2. The CDR3 loop spans 14 amino acids. The junction had 7 bases not matched to a gene; V was cut back by 5 bases and J by 3 bases. CDR1 and CDR2 from the germline V gene are PRHDT and FYEKMQ (reference sequence). The chain's CDR3 is CASSRRSGIYEQYF. The CDR3 bases are TGTGCCAGCAGCCGGCGGAGCGGGATCTACGAGCAGTACTTC.

The chain uses TRBV6-2 or TRBV6-3 and TRBJ1-4, with 7 bases that match TRBD1. The J segment lost 8 bases and the V segment lost 0 bases, leaving 9 bases of the junction unmatched. CDR3 length: 16 amino acids. The germline V gene encodes CDR1 MNHEY and CDR2 SVGEGT. The CDR3 DNA is TGTGCCAGCAGTTACTCGTCTGAGGGGGCCGGGGAAAAACTGTTTTTT. Amino acids: CASSYSSEGAGEKLFF.

The V gene is TRBV11-2, the J gene TRBJ2-6; TRBD2 matches 8 bases. Per germline, CDR1 SGHAT and CDR2 FQNNGV. The CDR3 length is 17 residues. The V gene end was trimmed by 3 bases and the J gene end by 1 base; junction bases not matched to a gene: 5. CDR3: CASSFSGGSSGANVLTF. The CDR3 DNA follows: TGTGCCAGCAGCTTCTCGGGAGGGAGTTCTGGGGCCAACGTCCTGACTTTC.

The chain uses TRBV11-2 and TRBJ2-7; 9 bases align to TRBD1. CDR3 size: 17 residues. Germline V CDR1 and CDR2: SGHAT, FQNNGV. J gave up 0 bases and V 1 base, and 7 bases lay outside the gene matches. The CDR3 protein is CASSLAGQGRNSYEQYF. As DNA, the CDR3 is TGTGCCAGCAGCTTAGCCGGACAGGGGAGGAACTCCTACGAGCAGTACTTC.

This sequence joins TRBV18 and TRBJ1-2; D gene uncertain. V was shortened by 3 bases and J by 7 bases, with 15 bases between the two germline ends. In germline, CDR1 is KGHSH, CDR2 LQKENI. The CDR3 totals 14 residues. The chain's CDR3 is CASSPDRTFFGYTF. The CDR3 DNA is TGTGCCAGCTCACCGGACCGTACCTTTTTTGGCTACACCTTC.

This clone was seen a single time. The V call is TRBV5-1, the J call TRBJ1-2; 9 bases agree with TRBD1. There are 14 residues in the CDR3. The germline V gene encodes CDR1 SGHRS and CDR2 YFSETQ. The trim removed 3 bases at V and 7 bases at J, leaving 7 bases unmatched. The CDR3 nucleotides read TGCGCCAGCAGCTGGCCGGGACAGGGCGGTGGCTACACCTTC. It codes for CASSWPGQGGGYTF.

The chain uses TRBV7-6 and TRBJ1-4; D uncertain. V shed 3 bases and J shed 3 bases, with 11 bases lying between them. The CDR3 has 15 residues. CDR1 is SGHVS, CDR2 FNYEAQ, per germline. The CDR3 bases are TGTGCCAGCAGCTTTTCGGCAGTTCCTAATGAAAAACTGTTTTTT. Translating gives CASSFSAVPNEKLFF. The full variable domain, completed using reference TRBV7-6 and TRBJ1-4, is GAGVSQSPRYKVTKRGQDVALRCDPISGHVSLYWYRQALGQGPEFLTYFNYEAQQDKSGLPNDRFSAERPEGSISTLTIQRTEQRDSAMYRCASSFSAVPNEKLFFGSGTQLSVL.

The chain has TRBV11-2 and TRBJ2-1; no definite D call. Per the germline V gene, CDR1 is SGHAT and CDR2 is FQNNGV. The CDR3 has 14 amino acids. Deletions cut 1 base from V and 6 bases from J, with 10 bases between. The CDR3 bases are TGTGCCAGCAGCTTAGCCGACTTGGCCAATGAGCAGTTCTTC. Its translation: CASSLADLANEQFF.

This clone was counted a single time. The chain is built from TRBV11-2 and TRBJ1-2; D possibly corresponds to TRBD1 (5 bases). The CDR3 runs 14 residues. The V gene lost 5 bases and the J gene lost 3 bases, with 13 bases spanning the gap. Germline V CDR1 and CDR2: SGHAT, FQNNGV. As DNA, the CDR3 is TGTGCCAGCAGCCGGGACGGGGGGGACTATGGCTACACCTTC. Translation gives CASSRDGGDYGYTF. Full variable domain (remainder filled in from reference TRBV11-2 and TRBJ1-2): EAGVAQSPRYKIIEKRQSVAFWCNPISGHATLYWYQQILGQGPKLLIQFQNNGVVDDSQLPKDRFSAERLKGVDSTLKIQPAKLEDSAVYLCASSRDGGDYGYTFGSGTRLTVV.

The genes are TRBV29-1 and TRBJ2-5; D might be TRBD2 (5 bases). The CDR3 is made up of 15 amino acids. CDR1 and CDR2 (germline): SQVTM, ANQGSEA. Trimming left V 0 bases short and J 5 bases short, with 16 bases between. CDR3 nucleotides: TGCAGCGTTGAAGATATAGCGACGCCTGGGGAGACCCAGTACTTC. Translated, it gives CSVEDIATPGETQYF.

This clone was detected only a few times. The V call is TRBV28, the J call TRBJ1-5; D is possibly TRBD1 (5 bases). This CDR3 spans 14 amino acids. Trimming stripped 3 bases from V and 5 bases from J, with 11 bases between. The germline V gene has CDR1 MDHEN and CDR2 SYDVKM. The CDR3 nucleotides read TGTGCCAGCAGTTTTGGGGGAAGGGATCAGCCCCAGCATTTT. It codes for CASSFGGRDQPQHF.

The chain uses TRBV5-1 and TRBJ2-1; 12 positions agree with TRBD2. The length of the CDR3 is 17 residues. With V trimmed by 0 bases and J by 4 bases, 5 bases remained unmatched. The V gene's germline CDR1 is SGHRS and CDR2 YFSETQ. The CDR3 nucleotides read TGCGCCAGCAGCTTGGGGCCCGGGACTAGCGGGTACAATGAGCAGTTCTTC. It encodes CASSLGPGTSGYNEQFF.

The rearrangement links TRBV29-1 to TRBJ2-1; 8 nucleotides line up with TRBD2. Germline assignment: CDR1 SQVTM and CDR2 ANQGSEA. This CDR3 is built from 15 residues. The V gene end was trimmed by 6 bases and the J gene end by 6 bases; junction bases not matched to a gene: 13. The CDR3 nucleotides are TGCAGCGTCACAAGTCGGGGGGGGATCTCCAATGAGCAGTTCTTC. Translating it yields CSVTSRGGISNEQFF.

V usage is TRBV7-2 and J usage is TRBJ1-1, with TRBD1 as a possible D gene (5 bases). Germline values: CDR1 SGHTA, CDR2 FQGNSA. The CDR3 covers 12 residues. Trimming took off 5 bases at V and 11 bases at J, with 15 bases between the two ends. The CDR3 DNA is TGTGCCAGCAGCCGGGACCCCCCGTGGGCTTTCTTT. Translating gives CASSRDPPWAFF.